The rows below give T cell receptor beta chains drawn from one sample of a study of blood T cells in healthy people across ages. TCRdb used MiXCR to reprocess the 5' RACE reads, holding one entry per CDR3 protein. The profile shows about 620,000 distinct CDR3 sequences, around 52% of them singletons. Specimen: blood. The receptors derive from a woman aged 80 or older in good health. CDR3s include the opening cysteine and the closing phenylalanine or tryptophan. Fields, in order: V gene, J gene, CDR3 protein.

TRBV6-1	TRBJ2-1	CASSHRPGTPSNNEQFF
TRBV6-2/TRBV6-3	TRBJ1-2	CASSYGRLTNYGYTF
TRBV7-9	TRBJ2-7	CASSFLLAAGEQYF
TRBV12-3/TRBV12-4	TRBJ1-1	CASRIQGAGGTEAFF
TRBV7-2	TRBJ1-1	CAGSANPRSTEAFF
TRBV20-1	TRBJ1-2	CSARDPSGLYGYTF
TRBV18	TRBJ2-2	CASSPPSGGTGELFF
TRBV6-1	TRBJ2-7	CASRGTDAYEQYF
TRBV5-1	TRBJ2-7	CASSLGTGWEQYF
TRBV7-6	TRBJ2-1	CASSLVSTYNEQFF
TRBV7-9	TRBJ2-7	CASSLPVDEQYF
TRBV4-2	TRBJ1-5	CASSQVRQGYQPQHF
TRBV19	TRBJ2-1	CASSIAGGRGEQFF
TRBV27	TRBJ2-1	CASSLFNLAGGDNEQFF
TRBV27	TRBJ2-7	CASRYGEGEQYF
TRBV12-3/TRBV12-4	TRBJ1-5	CASSFEGSNQPQHF
TRBV20-1	TRBJ2-1	CSAPDTLRFNEQFF
TRBV20-1	TRBJ1-6	CSARDRGSTYNSPLHF
TRBV9	TRBJ2-3	CASSPDLRGVPDTQYF
TRBV7-9	.	CASSPWEPRDFYEQYF
TRBV12-3/TRBV12-4	.	CASSPGKGAFETQYF
TRBV28	TRBJ1-1	CASSGKPRGNTEAFF
TRBV7-2	TRBJ1-6	CASSIRQPVRALHF